This TCR beta chain is from a study of cytomegalovirus exposure and HLA in healthy donors. Broader study findings: It was 150 to 200 TCR beta chains that were listed as cytomegalovirus-associated.

Produced via immunoSEQ multiplex PCR; TCRdb's table is partial and in-frame only. This repertoire shows about 220,000 clones, approximately 80% found once; its top ten account for 11% to 15%. In the case of this clone: Its antigen is not identified.

The V and J ends lost 4 bases and 4 bases respectively, with 14 bases between them. CDR3 size: 14 residues. Germline CDR1 SGHNT, CDR2 YYREEE (reference sequence). The receptor's source is a woman aged 25 to 45 in good health and CMV-seropositive. V usage is TRBV5-4 and J usage is TRBJ1-2; D may be TRBD1 (6 bases). Source material: PBMCs. The CDR3 sequence: CASSLTGTLYGYTF. DNA of the CDR3: TGTGCCAGCAGCCTGACCGGGACACTCTATGGCTACACCTTC. Supplemented by reference TRBV5-4 and TRBJ1-2, the full variable domain reads ETGVTQSPTHLIKTRGQQVTLRCSSQSGHNTVSWYQQALGQGPQFIFQYYREEENGRGNFPPRFSGLQFPNYSSELNVNALELDDSALYLCASSLTGTLYGYTFGSGTRLTVV.